This passage covers 18 T cell receptor beta chains from one sample sequenced in a study of T cell responses to AZD1222 COVID-19 vaccine. Assay used: immunoSEQ multiplex PCR; TCRdb lists only in-frame clones, some missing. The table includes some 120,000 clones, about nine tenths detected once. Sequencing used peripheral blood, obtained on day 0 of AZD1222 vaccination. The origin of the receptors is an adult in good health.

The chain carries TRBV7-9 and TRBJ1-1; D uncertain. CDR1 is SEHNR and CDR2 is FQNEAQ in the germline V gene (reference sequence). CDR3 length equals 16 residues. Trimming stripped 3 bases from V and 1 base from J, with 15 bases between. Written as DNA, the CDR3 is TGTGCCAGCAGCTTCATCGGGAAAACAGAGAACACTGAAGCTTTCTTT. It encodes CASSFIGKTENTEAFF.

This clone was picked up one time. The chain employs TRBV12-3 or TRBV12-4 and TRBJ1-3; D call uncertain. V lost 5 bases to trimming and J lost 0 bases, with 5 bases between them. There are 13 residues in the CDR3. CDR3 coding DNA: TGTGCCAGCAGTCCCACCTCTGGAAACACCATATATTTT. Protein: CASSPTSGNTIYF.

The V call is TRBV11-1, the J call TRBJ2-7; unclear D gene. Germline V CDR1 and CDR2: SGHAT, FQDESV (reference sequence). Trimming stripped 2 bases from V and 5 bases from J, with 10 bases between. The CDR3 spans 13 residues. The CDR3 is CASSLMDGDEQYF. The CDR3 DNA follows: TGTGCCAGCAGCTTAATGGACGGAGACGAGCAGTACTTC.

V usage is TRBV30 and J usage is TRBJ1-3; 7 bases are shared with TRBD1. V was pared by 2 bases and J by 4 bases, with 5 bases of the junction left unmatched. This CDR3 region has 14 residues. CDR1 is GTSNPN, CDR2 SVGIG, per germline (reference sequence). The DNA of the CDR3 is TGTGCCTGGAGTCCCGGGACAGTGGGAAACACCATATATTTT. It yields the protein CAWSPGTVGNTIYF.

The rearrangement links TRBV6-5 to TRBJ2-6; D is undetermined. The germline V and J ends were trimmed by 2 bases and 0 bases, with 5 bases remaining between them. The CDR3 has 15 amino acids. The germline CDR1 and CDR2 sequences are MNHEY and SVGAGI. Written as DNA, the CDR3 is TGTGCCAGCAGTTACGAGTACTCTGGGGCCAACGTCCTGACTTTC. It translates to CASSYEYSGANVLTF.

The chain employs TRBV7-6 and TRBJ2-7; D unclear. V gave up 5 bases and J gave up 0 bases, with 11 bases separating them. The CDR3 sequence is 14 residues long. Germline CDR1 reads SGHVS; CDR2 reads FNYEAQ. The CDR3, as DNA: TGTGCCAGCAGCGTTCTGCCGTCCTCCTACGAGCAGTACTTC. As protein: CASSVLPSSYEQYF. The full variable domain, rest sourced from reference TRBV7-6 and TRBJ2-7, is GAGVSQSPRYKVTKRGQDVALRCDPISGHVSLYWYRQALGQGPEFLTYFNYEAQQDKSGLPNDRFSAERPEGSISTLTIQRTEQRDSAMYRCASSVLPSSYEQYFGPGTRLTVT.

This chain connects TRBV7-2 to TRBJ1-6, with a possible D match to TRBD1 (6 bases). CDR3 size: 14 residues. V lost 6 bases and J lost 7, with 13 bases in between. The germline CDR1 and CDR2 sequences are SGHTA and FQGNSA. CDR3 nucleotide sequence: TGTGCCAGCAGACCCACTACAGGGAATTCACCCCTCCACTTT. Translation: CASRPTTGNSPLHF.

The genes are TRBV18 and TRBJ2-3; 7 nucleotides match TRBD2. Germline CDR1 reads KGHSH; CDR2 reads LQKENI. CDR3 length equals 17 residues. V was clipped by 4 bases and J by 0 bases; unmatched bases: 10. The CDR3 region is CASSLQTSFPSTDTQYF. The CDR3 nucleotides read TGTGCCAGCTCACTACAGACTAGCTTCCCTAGCACAGATACGCAGTATTTT.

The rearrangement links TRBV19 to TRBJ1-4, with D unresolved. With 3 bases removed from V and 8 bases from J, the gap between germline ends came to 16 bases. Germline values: CDR1 LNHDA, CDR2 SQIVND (reference sequence). The CDR3 is 15 amino acids. The CDR3 reads CASSIGGTIGEKLFF. The CDR3 nucleotides are TGTGCCAGTAGTATCGGAGGCACAATCGGGGAAAAACTGTTTTTT.

The CDR3 DNA follows: TGTGCCAGCACACTGGCAGGGAACGGCTACACCTTC. This translates into CASTLAGNGYTF. The chain is built from TRBV4-2 and TRBJ1-2; possible D gene TRBD1, 5 bases. Trimming removed 7 bases from V and 8 bases from J, with 14 bases in between. The CDR3 runs 12 residues. Germline values: CDR1 LGHNA, CDR2 YNFKEQ.

This rearrangement joins TRBV3-1 (or the pseudogene TRBV3-2) to TRBJ1-5; weak D call: TRBD1 (5 bases). Trimming removed 1 base at V and 6 bases at J, with 13 bases between. The germline CDR1 and CDR2 sequences are LGHDT and YNNKEL (reference sequence). The CDR3 sequence is 15 residues long. For the CDR3, the DNA is TGTGCCAGCAGCCAAGTGTTAGGGGCGGGTCAGCCCCAGCATTTT. This codes for CASSQVLGAGQPQHF.

CDR3 coding DNA: TGTGCCAGCCTAGGGGGAGGGGAGACCCAGTACTTC. This codes for CASLGGGETQYF. The chain has TRBV6-5 and TRBJ2-5; D possibly corresponds to TRBD2 (7 bases). Trimming cost V 8 bases and J 5 bases, with 12 bases left between them. This CDR3 region has 12 residues. Per the germline V gene, CDR1 is MNHEY and CDR2 is SVGAGI.

This chain joins TRBV6-5 and TRBJ2-1; 9 bases line up with TRBD2. CDR1 and CDR2 (germline): MNHEY, SVGAGI. CDR3 length: 15 amino acids. V lost 8 bases and J lost 4; bases outside the gene matches: 9. The CDR3 DNA is TGTGCCAGCTCGCTCGTAGCGGGAGCGTACAATGAGCAGTTCTTC. Protein sequence: CASSLVAGAYNEQFF.

The chain combines TRBV29-1 with TRBJ2-7; TRBD2 agrees at 12 bases. V lost 4 bases and J lost 1; bases outside the gene matches: 5. The CDR3 is 15 amino acids. CDR1 and CDR2 from the germline V gene are SQVTM and ANQGSEA. The CDR3: CSVGLAGGPSYEQYF. In nucleotides, the CDR3 is TGCAGCGTTGGCCTAGCGGGGGGGCCTTCCTACGAGCAGTACTTC.

The chain couples TRBV28 to TRBJ2-3; 8 positions agree with TRBD2. The CDR3 loop spans 15 amino acids. J was trimmed by 6 bases and V by 5 bases; bases with no gene match: 10. Germline assignment: CDR1 MDHEN and CDR2 SYDVKM. The CDR3 coding sequence is TGTGCCAGCAGTCAGAGCGGGGGAGCCCGGGATACGCAGTATTTT. It encodes CASSQSGGARDTQYF.

Only a few counts were recorded for this clone. The rearrangement joins TRBV19 to TRBJ1-2; a weak D match, TRBD1 (6 bases). V lost 0 bases, J lost 5 bases, and 10 bases lay in between. Germline lookup yields CDR1 LNHDA and CDR2 SQIVND (reference sequence). The CDR3 spans 14 residues. The CDR3 region has the DNA TGTGCCAGTAGTATAGAGGGGGCAACGTATGGCTACACCTTC. Amino acid sequence: CASSIEGATYGYTF.

V and J are TRBV5-1 and TRBJ2-7; 14 nucleotides align to TRBD2. Losses at the gene ends were 5 bases for V and 1 base for J; bases not matched to a gene: 11. Germline CDR1 reads SGHRS; CDR2 reads YFSETQ. The length of the CDR3 is 18 residues. CDR3 sequence (DNA): TGCGCCAGCAGAAGCCCGGGACTAGCGGGGGACCCTTCCTACGAGCAGTACTTC. Amino acids: CASRSPGLAGDPSYEQYF.

In nucleotides, the CDR3 is TGTGCCAGTAGTATCGGGACAGGGGGAAACACCATATATTTT. Translating it yields CASSIGTGGNTIYF. V gene TRBV19 combines with J gene TRBJ1-3; 9 bases match TRBD1. V lost 3 bases, J lost 4 bases, and 1 base stayed unmatched. The CDR3 contains 14 residues. CDR1 is LNHDA and CDR2 is SQIVND in the germline V gene (reference sequence).